The rows below give T cell receptor beta chains drawn from one sample of a study of metastatic and nonmetastatic thyroid tumors. TCRdb re-processed the PCR reads through MiXCR. The sample lists some 18,000 clones, approximately 35% occurring once. The sequenced material came from tumor tissue. The receptor source for this set is a male donor with papillary thyroid cancer or a benign thyroid nodule (not recorded which). Some clones in this sample may be carry-over from other donors' samples. Each CDR3 is given with its conserved first and last residue. D genes are given only for firm matches. Some rows mark clone size as missing; the rest say once, few, many or name a class of expanded clone.

V gene: TRBV20-1
clone size: many
J gene: TRBJ2-3
D gene: -
CDR3 protein: CSASALRGDTQYF
CDR3 DNA: TGCAGTGCTAGCGCTCTCCGTGGGGATACGCAGTATTTT

V gene: TRBV20-1
clone size: medium-sized
J gene: TRBJ1-6
D gene: -
CDR3 protein: CSARVGSPPLHF
CDR3 DNA: TGCAGTGCTAGAGTGGGGAGTCCACCCCTCCACTTT

V gene: TRBV5-1
clone size: -
J gene: TRBJ1-4
D gene: -
CDR3 protein: CASSLGHLNEKLFF
CDR3 DNA: TGCGCCAGCAGCTTGGGACACCTTAATGAAAAACTGTTTTTT

V gene: TRBV6-1
clone size: many
J gene: TRBJ1-5
D gene: -
CDR3 protein: CASSPSGGALNRPQHF
CDR3 DNA: TGTGCCAGCAGCCCAAGTGGGGGGGCGCTCAATCGGCCCCAGCATTTT

V gene: TRBV28
clone size: few
J gene: TRBJ2-3
D gene: TRBD2
CDR3 protein: CASSSGTSGKASDTQYF
CDR3 DNA: TGTGCCAGCAGTTCGGGTACTAGCGGGAAGGCCTCAGATACGCAGTATTTT

V gene: TRBV29-1
clone size: medium-sized
J gene: TRBJ2-1
D gene: -
CDR3 protein: CSVAPYSYNEQFF
CDR3 DNA: TGCAGCGTTGCCCCGTACTCCTACAATGAGCAGTTCTTC

V gene: TRBV2
clone size: -
J gene: TRBJ1-5
D gene: -
CDR3 protein: CASSHTPSNQPQHF
CDR3 DNA: TGTGCCAGCAGCCACACTCCCAGCAATCAGCCCCAGCATTTT

V gene: TRBV7-2
clone size: -
J gene: TRBJ1-1
D gene: -
CDR3 protein: CASSLARDPEALF
CDR3 DNA: TGTGCCAGCAGCTTAGCCAGGGACCCTGAAGCTTTATTT

V gene: TRBV5-4
clone size: -
J gene: TRBJ2-2
D gene: -
CDR3 protein: CASSPRERAPGELFF
CDR3 DNA: TGTGCCAGCAGCCCGAGGGAACGGGCCCCCGGGGAGCTGTTTTTT

V gene: TRBV20-1
clone size: -
J gene: TRBJ1-6
D gene: TRBD1
CDR3 protein: CSVREGQYNSPLHF
CDR3 DNA: TGCAGTGTTCGTGAGGGACAGTATAATTCACCCCTCCACTTT

V gene: TRBV6-4
clone size: -
J gene: TRBJ2-3
D gene: -
CDR3 protein: CASSDSASATDTQYF
CDR3 DNA: TGTGCCAGCAGTGACTCTGCTAGCGCGACAGATACGCAGTATTTT

V gene: TRBV27
clone size: many
J gene: TRBJ2-4
D gene: TRBD2
CDR3 protein: CASSLSGSPNIQYF
CDR3 DNA: TGTGCCAGCTCCTTAAGCGGGAGTCCAAACATTCAGTACTTC

V gene: TRBV6-4
clone size: -
J gene: TRBJ1-2
D gene: -
CDR3 protein: CASSVIAGDIHYGYTF
CDR3 DNA: TGTGCCAGCAGTGTAATTGCAGGGGATATTCACTATGGCTACACCTTC

V gene: TRBV6-1
clone size: medium-sized
J gene: TRBJ1-2
D gene: -
CDR3 protein: CASSPHTNYGYTF
CDR3 DNA: TGTGCCAGCAGTCCCCACACAAACTATGGCTACACCTTC

V gene: TRBV6-1
clone size: many
J gene: TRBJ1-1
D gene: -
CDR3 protein: CASTQGGGANTEAFF
CDR3 DNA: TGTGCCAGCACCCAAGGGGGGGGGGCGAACACTGAAGCTTTCTTT

V gene: TRBV2
clone size: -
J gene: TRBJ1-2
D gene: -
CDR3 protein: CASSTGTGSRYTF
CDR3 DNA: TGTGCCAGTAGTACCGGTACAGGTAGCCGCTACACCTTC

V gene: TRBV11-3
clone size: few
J gene: TRBJ2-7
D gene: TRBD2
CDR3 protein: CASSPRTSGNSEQYF
CDR3 DNA: TGTGCCAGCAGCCCCCGGACTAGCGGGAATTCCGAGCAGTACTTC

V gene: TRBV28
clone size: -
J gene: TRBJ2-1
D gene: TRBD2
CDR3 protein: CASSFSGGRKEQFF
CDR3 DNA: TGTGCCAGCAGTTTCAGCGGGGGACGGAAGGAGCAGTTCTTC

V gene: TRBV2
clone size: -
J gene: TRBJ1-1
D gene: -
CDR3 protein: CASCKVLITEAFF
CDR3 DNA: TGTGCCAGCTGTAAGGTTCTTATCACTGAAGCTTTCTTT

V gene: TRBV27
clone size: -
J gene: TRBJ2-2
D gene: -
CDR3 protein: CASSLGGRELFF
CDR3 DNA: TGTGCCAGCAGTTTGGGGGGGCGGGAGCTGTTTTTT

V gene: TRBV6-4
clone size: few
J gene: TRBJ2-6
D gene: -
CDR3 protein: CASSQAGTGANVLTF
CDR3 DNA: TGTGCCAGCTCCCAAGCCGGGACTGGGGCCAACGTCCTGACTTTC

V gene: TRBV7-9
clone size: medium-sized
J gene: TRBJ2-1
D gene: TRBD2
CDR3 protein: CASSPRGREGLNEQFF
CDR3 DNA: TGTGCCAGCAGCCCAAGGGGGCGGGAGGGCCTCAATGAGCAGTTCTTC

V gene: TRBV19
clone size: -
J gene: TRBJ1-3
D gene: TRBD1
CDR3 protein: CASSIDREGNTIYF
CDR3 DNA: TGTGCCAGTAGTATCGACAGGGAGGGAAACACCATATATTTT

V gene: TRBV28
clone size: few
J gene: TRBJ1-1
D gene: TRBD1
CDR3 protein: CASPLWDRLTMNTEAFF
CDR3 DNA: TGTGCCAGCCCACTCTGGGACAGACTAACAATGAACACTGAAGCTTTCTTT

V gene: TRBV12-3/TRBV12-4
clone size: -
J gene: TRBJ1-3
D gene: TRBD1
CDR3 protein: CASRTTGTPGNTVYF
CDR3 DNA: TGTGCTAGCAGAACGACAGGGACTCCTGGAAACACCGTCTATTTT

V gene: TRBV25-1
clone size: -
J gene: TRBJ2-7
D gene: -
CDR3 protein: CASSDSGGLYEQYF
CDR3 DNA: TGTGCCAGCAGTGACTCTGGGGGTCTCTACGAGCAGTACTTC

V gene: TRBV20-1
clone size: many
J gene: TRBJ1-4
D gene: -
CDR3 protein: CSAREGHFNEKLFF
CDR3 DNA: TGCAGTGCTAGAGAGGGGCATTTTAATGAAAAACTGTTTTTT

V gene: TRBV7-8
clone size: -
J gene: TRBJ2-5
D gene: TRBD2
CDR3 protein: CASLPWEGLAETQYF
CDR3 DNA: TGTGCCAGCCTCCCTTGGGAGGGGTTGGCAGAGACCCAGTACTTC

V gene: TRBV20-1
clone size: many
J gene: TRBJ2-1
D gene: TRBD2
CDR3 protein: CSARDPLAGVDEQFF
CDR3 DNA: TGCAGTGCTAGAGACCCCCTCGCGGGAGTAGATGAGCAGTTCTTC

V gene: TRBV12-3/TRBV12-4
clone size: few
J gene: TRBJ2-7
D gene: TRBD2
CDR3 protein: CASSWTSGSNEQYF
CDR3 DNA: TGTGCCAGCAGTTGGACTAGCGGGAGCAACGAGCAGTACTTC

V gene: TRBV3-1
clone size: -
J gene: TRBJ2-2
D gene: -
CDR3 protein: CASSQGSYNTGELFF
CDR3 DNA: TGTGCCAGCAGCCAAGGCTCTTATAACACCGGGGAGCTGTTTTTT

V gene: TRBV30
clone size: many
J gene: TRBJ1-2
D gene: -
CDR3 protein: CAWTPGLQGYTF
CDR3 DNA: TGTGCCTGGACCCCGGGCCTTCAAGGCTACACCTTC

V gene: TRBV7-8
clone size: -
J gene: TRBJ1-2
D gene: TRBD1
CDR3 protein: CASSLALGQGDYGYTF
CDR3 DNA: TGTGCCAGCAGCTTAGCTCTAGGTCAGGGGGACTATGGCTACACCTTC

V gene: TRBV20-1
clone size: medium-sized
J gene: TRBJ2-3
D gene: -
CDR3 protein: CSAREQGPDTQYF
CDR3 DNA: TGCAGTGCTAGAGAGCAGGGGCCAGATACGCAGTATTTT

V gene: TRBV7-2
clone size: -
J gene: TRBJ2-1
D gene: -
CDR3 protein: CASSLAQGSYNEQFF
CDR3 DNA: TGTGCCAGCAGCTTAGCACAGGGCTCCTACAATGAGCAGTTCTTC

V gene: TRBV5-1
clone size: -
J gene: TRBJ2-5
D gene: TRBD2
CDR3 protein: CASSLASSGYHETQYF
CDR3 DNA: TGCGCCAGCAGCTTGGCCTCTAGCGGGTATCATGAGACCCAGTACTTC

V gene: TRBV4-3
clone size: many
J gene: TRBJ2-2
D gene: -
CDR3 protein: CASSHGWRAEPDGELFF
CDR3 DNA: TGCGCCAGCAGCCACGGGTGGCGGGCGGAACCTGACGGGGAGCTGTTTTTT

V gene: TRBV20-1
clone size: -
J gene: TRBJ2-1
D gene: TRBD2
CDR3 protein: CSATGNSGTTYNEQFF
CDR3 DNA: TGCAGTGCTACCGGGAATAGCGGGACCACATACAATGAGCAGTTCTTC

V gene: TRBV20-1
clone size: -
J gene: TRBJ2-7
D gene: -
CDR3 protein: CSARAGGTWTYEQYF
CDR3 DNA: TGCAGTGCTAGAGCTGGCGGGACATGGACCTACGAGCAGTACTTC

V gene: TRBV20-1
clone size: many
J gene: TRBJ2-3
D gene: TRBD2
CDR3 protein: CSATASGRAPDTQYF
CDR3 DNA: TGCAGTGCTACTGCTAGCGGGAGGGCCCCAGATACGCAGTATTTT

V gene: TRBV7-3
clone size: many
J gene: TRBJ1-6
D gene: -
CDR3 protein: CASSRTGRGSPLHF
CDR3 DNA: TGTGCCAGCAGCCGAACAGGTCGGGGGTCACCCCTCCACTTT

V gene: TRBV3-1
clone size: many
J gene: TRBJ2-7
D gene: -
CDR3 protein: CASSQVGQRYEQYF
CDR3 DNA: TGTGCCAGCAGCCAAGTTGGTCAGCGCTACGAGCAGTACTTC

V gene: TRBV6-2/TRBV6-3
clone size: -
J gene: TRBJ2-1
D gene: -
CDR3 protein: CASSINNEQFF
CDR3 DNA: TGTGCCAGCAGTATTAACAATGAGCAGTTCTTC

V gene: TRBV14
clone size: many
J gene: TRBJ2-3
D gene: -
CDR3 protein: CASSQDSRGYSTDTQYF
CDR3 DNA: TGTGCCAGCAGCCAAGATTCTCGGGGTTACAGCACAGATACGCAGTATTTT

V gene: TRBV28
clone size: many
J gene: TRBJ2-7
D gene: TRBD2
CDR3 protein: CASSPRTWGGQYF
CDR3 DNA: TGTGCCAGCAGTCCTCGGACATGGGGGGGGCAGTACTTC